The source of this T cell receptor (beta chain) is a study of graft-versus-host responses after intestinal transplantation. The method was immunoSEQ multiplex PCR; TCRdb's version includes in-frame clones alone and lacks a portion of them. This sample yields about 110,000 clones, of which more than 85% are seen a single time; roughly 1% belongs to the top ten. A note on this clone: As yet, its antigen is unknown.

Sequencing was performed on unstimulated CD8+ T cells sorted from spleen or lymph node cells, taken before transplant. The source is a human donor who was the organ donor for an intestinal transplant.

DNA for the CDR3: TGTGCCAGCAGCAGCGGAGGGTTTGGACTAGGGGTCCACAATGAGCAGTTCTTC. Translation: CASSSGGFGLGVHNEQFF. J is TRBJ2-1 and V is TRBV9, with 7 nucleotides matching TRBD2. CDR3 size: 18 residues. V lost 4 bases, J lost 5 bases, and 18 bases stayed unmatched. Germline loops: CDR1 SGDLS, CDR2 YYNGEE.